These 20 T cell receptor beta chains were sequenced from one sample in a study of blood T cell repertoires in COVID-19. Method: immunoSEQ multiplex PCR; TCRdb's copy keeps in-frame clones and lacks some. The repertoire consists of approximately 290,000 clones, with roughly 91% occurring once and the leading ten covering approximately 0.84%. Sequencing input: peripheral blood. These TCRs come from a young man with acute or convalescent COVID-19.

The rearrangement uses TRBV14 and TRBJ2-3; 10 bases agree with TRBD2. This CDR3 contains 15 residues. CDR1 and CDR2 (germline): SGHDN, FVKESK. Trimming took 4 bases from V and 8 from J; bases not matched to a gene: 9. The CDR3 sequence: CASSPSGGAGATQYF. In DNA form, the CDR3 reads TGTGCCAGCAGCCCGAGCGGGGGGGCCGGGGCTACGCAGTATTTT.

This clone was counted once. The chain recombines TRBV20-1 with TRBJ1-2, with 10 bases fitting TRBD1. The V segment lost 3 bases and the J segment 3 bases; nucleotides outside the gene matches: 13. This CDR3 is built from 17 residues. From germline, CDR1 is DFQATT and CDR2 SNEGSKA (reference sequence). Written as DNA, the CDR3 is TGCAGTGCTAGTTCAGAAACCGGGACAGGGGTTTACTATGGCTACACCTTC. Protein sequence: CSASSETGTGVYYGYTF.

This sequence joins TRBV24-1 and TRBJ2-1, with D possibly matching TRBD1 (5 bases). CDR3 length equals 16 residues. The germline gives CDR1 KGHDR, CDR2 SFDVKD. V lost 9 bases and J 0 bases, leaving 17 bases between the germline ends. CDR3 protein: CATQQGQRGSYNEQFF. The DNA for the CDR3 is TGTGCCACCCAGCAGGGCCAAAGAGGCTCCTACAATGAGCAGTTCTTC.

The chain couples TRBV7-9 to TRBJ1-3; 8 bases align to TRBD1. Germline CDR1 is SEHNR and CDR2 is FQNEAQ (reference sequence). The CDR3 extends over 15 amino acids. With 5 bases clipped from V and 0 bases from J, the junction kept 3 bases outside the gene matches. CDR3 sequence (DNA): TGTGCCAGCAGCCTCACAGGGGGCTCTGGAAACACCATATATTTT. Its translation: CASSLTGGSGNTIYF.

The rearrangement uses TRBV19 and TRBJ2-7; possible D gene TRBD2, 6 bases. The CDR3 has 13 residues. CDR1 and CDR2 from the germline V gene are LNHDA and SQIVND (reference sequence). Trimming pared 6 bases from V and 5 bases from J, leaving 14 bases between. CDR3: CASRELATHEQYF. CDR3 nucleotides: TGTGCCAGTAGGGAACTAGCAACTCACGAGCAGTACTTC.

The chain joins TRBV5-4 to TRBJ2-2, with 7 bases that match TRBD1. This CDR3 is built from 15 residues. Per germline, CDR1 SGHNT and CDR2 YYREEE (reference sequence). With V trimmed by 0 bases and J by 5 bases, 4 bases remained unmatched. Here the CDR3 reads CASSLGGGLTGELFF. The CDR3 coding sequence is TGTGCCAGCAGCTTGGGAGGGGGCCTGACCGGGGAGCTGTTTTTT.

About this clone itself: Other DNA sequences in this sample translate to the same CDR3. CDR3 residues: CAWSRQDNQPQHF. In DNA form, the CDR3 reads TGTGCCTGGAGTCGACAGGATAATCAGCCCCAGCATTTT. This chain joins TRBV30 and TRBJ1-5, with D possibly being TRBD1 (6 bases). The V gene lost 2 bases and the J gene lost 4 bases, with 9 bases spanning the gap. The CDR3 is made up of 13 amino acids. The germline V gene encodes CDR1 GTSNPN and CDR2 SVGIG (reference sequence).

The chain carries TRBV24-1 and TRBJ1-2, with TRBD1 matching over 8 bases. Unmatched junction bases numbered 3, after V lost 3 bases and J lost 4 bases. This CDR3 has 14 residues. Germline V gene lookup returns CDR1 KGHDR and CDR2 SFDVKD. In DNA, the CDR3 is TGTGCCACCAGTGATCCCGACAGGGGCTATGGCTACACCTTC. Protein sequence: CATSDPDRGYGYTF.

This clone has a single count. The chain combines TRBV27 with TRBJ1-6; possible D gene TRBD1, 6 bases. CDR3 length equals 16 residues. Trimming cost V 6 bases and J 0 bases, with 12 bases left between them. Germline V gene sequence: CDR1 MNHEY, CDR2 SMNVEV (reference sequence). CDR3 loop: CASRLTGTSYNSPLHF. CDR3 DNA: TGTGCCAGCAGGCTCACAGGGACCTCCTATAATTCACCCCTCCACTTT.

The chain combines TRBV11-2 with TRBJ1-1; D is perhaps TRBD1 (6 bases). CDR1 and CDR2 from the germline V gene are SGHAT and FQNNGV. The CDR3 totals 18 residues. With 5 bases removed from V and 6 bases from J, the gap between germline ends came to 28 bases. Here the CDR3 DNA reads TGTGCCAGCAGCCAACCTGAATCGACAATACAGGGTTTCCCTGAAGCTTTCTTT. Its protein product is CASSQPESTIQGFPEAFF. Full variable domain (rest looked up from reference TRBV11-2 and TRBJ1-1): EAGVAQSPRYKIIEKRQSVAFWCNPISGHATLYWYQQILGQGPKLLIQFQNNGVVDDSQLPKDRFSAERLKGVDSTLKIQPAKLEDSAVYLCASSQPESTIQGFPEAFFGQGTRLTVV.

The chain's CDR3 is CASSVSRGNYGYTF. CDR3 in DNA: TGTGCCAGCAGTGTATCAAGAGGGAACTATGGCTACACCTTC. The genes are TRBV2 and TRBJ1-2; D gene unclear. The germline V and J ends were trimmed by 4 bases and 2 bases, with 11 bases remaining between them. Germline V gene sequence: CDR1 SNHLY, CDR2 FYNNEI. This CDR3 has 14 residues.

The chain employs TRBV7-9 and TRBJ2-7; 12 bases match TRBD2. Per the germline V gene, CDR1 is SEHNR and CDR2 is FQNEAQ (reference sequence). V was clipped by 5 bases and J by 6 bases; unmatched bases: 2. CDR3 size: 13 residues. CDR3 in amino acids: CASSVLAGGEQYF. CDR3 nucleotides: TGTGCCAGCAGCGTACTAGCGGGAGGCGAGCAGTACTTC.

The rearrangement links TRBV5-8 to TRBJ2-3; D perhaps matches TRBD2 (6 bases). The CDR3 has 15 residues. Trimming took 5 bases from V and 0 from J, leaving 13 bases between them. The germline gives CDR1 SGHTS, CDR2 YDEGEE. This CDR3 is CASSNAGTSTDTQYF. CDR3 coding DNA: TGTGCCAGCAGTAACGCCGGGACTAGCACAGATACGCAGTATTTT.

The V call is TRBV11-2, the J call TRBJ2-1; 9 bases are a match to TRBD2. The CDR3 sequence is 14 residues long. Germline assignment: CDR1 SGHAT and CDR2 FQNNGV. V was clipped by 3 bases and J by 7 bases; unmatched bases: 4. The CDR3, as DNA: TGTGCCAGCAGCTTTTCTAGCGGGGCAAATGAGCAGTTCTTC. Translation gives CASSFSSGANEQFF.

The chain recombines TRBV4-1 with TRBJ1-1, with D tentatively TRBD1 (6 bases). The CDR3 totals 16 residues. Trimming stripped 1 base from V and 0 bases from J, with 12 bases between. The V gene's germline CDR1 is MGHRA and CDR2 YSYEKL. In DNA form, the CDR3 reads TGCGCCAGCAGCCAAGGGGACATCCACATGAACACTGAAGCTTTCTTT. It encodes CASSQGDIHMNTEAFF.

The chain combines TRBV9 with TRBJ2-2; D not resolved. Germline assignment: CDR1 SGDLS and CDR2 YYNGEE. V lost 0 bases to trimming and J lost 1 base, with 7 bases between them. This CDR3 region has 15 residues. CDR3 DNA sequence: TGTGCCAGCAGCGTAGGGCACCAGAACACCGGGGAGCTGTTTTTT. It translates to CASSVGHQNTGELFF.

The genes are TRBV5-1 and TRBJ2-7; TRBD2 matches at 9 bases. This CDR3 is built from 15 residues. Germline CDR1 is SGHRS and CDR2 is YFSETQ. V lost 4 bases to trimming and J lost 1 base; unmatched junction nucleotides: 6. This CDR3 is CASSPPSGRSYEQYF. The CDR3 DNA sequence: TGCGCCAGCAGCCCCCCCAGCGGGAGGTCCTACGAGCAGTACTTC.

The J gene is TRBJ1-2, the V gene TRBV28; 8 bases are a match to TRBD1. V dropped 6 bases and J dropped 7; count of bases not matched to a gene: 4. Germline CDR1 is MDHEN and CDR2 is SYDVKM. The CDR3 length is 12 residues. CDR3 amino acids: CASRLDRGGYTF. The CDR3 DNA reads TGTGCCAGCAGGCTAGACAGGGGTGGCTACACCTTC.

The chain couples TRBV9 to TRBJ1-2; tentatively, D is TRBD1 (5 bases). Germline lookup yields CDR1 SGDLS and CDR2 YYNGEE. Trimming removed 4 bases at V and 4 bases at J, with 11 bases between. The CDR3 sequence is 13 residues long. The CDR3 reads CASSSDSFYGYTF. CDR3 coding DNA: TGTGCCAGCAGCTCCGACAGCTTCTATGGCTACACCTTC.

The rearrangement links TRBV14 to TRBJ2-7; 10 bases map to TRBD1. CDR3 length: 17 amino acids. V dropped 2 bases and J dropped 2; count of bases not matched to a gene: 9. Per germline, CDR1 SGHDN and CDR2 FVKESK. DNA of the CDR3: TGTGCCAGCAGCCAAACGCACCGGGACAGGGGTGCCTACGAGCAGTACTTC. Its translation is CASSQTHRDRGAYEQYF.